A single sample is the source of the 20 T cell receptor beta chains below, sequenced in a study of PD-L1 blockade in urothelial cancer. Time point meaning: peripheral blood 6 weeks after treatment start. Clones were sequenced by immunoSEQ multiplex PCR, and TCRdb holds only the in-frame ones, with some missing. Altogether around 45,000 clones are present, around 82% being singletons, with the ten largest covering about 15%. This specimen consisted of PBMCs, obtained around atezolizumab (anti-PD-L1) treatment. The receptors here all came from a man in his 60s with urothelial cancer.

This chain links TRBV30 with TRBJ1-2, with D hard to call. CDR3 size: 13 residues. V was trimmed by 5 bases and J by 8 bases, leaving 18 bases between them. In germline, CDR1 is GTSNPN, CDR2 SVGIG (reference sequence). DNA of the CDR3: TGTGCCTGGGTAGCGGGCCCAGAGGGAGGCTACACCTTC. It yields the protein CAWVAGPEGGYTF.

This clone has just a few counts. The chain links TRBV4-1 to TRBJ1-1; D is perhaps TRBD1 (6 bases). There are 16 residues in the CDR3. The germline V and J ends were trimmed by 1 base and 3 bases, with 15 bases remaining between them. Germline CDR1 MGHRA, CDR2 YSYEKL. CDR3 amino acids: CASSQAGTGWDTEAFF. For the CDR3, the DNA is TGCGCCAGCAGCCAAGCGGGAACAGGGTGGGACACTGAAGCTTTCTTT.

The rearrangement uses TRBV7-2 and TRBJ2-4; 10 bases agree with TRBD1. Per the germline V gene, CDR1 is SGHTA and CDR2 is FQGNSA. The CDR3 is 16 amino acids. V lost 5 bases and J lost 3; bases outside the gene matches: 7. The CDR3 region has the DNA TGTGCCAGCAGCCTCCAGACAGGGGGCGTCAAAAACATTCAGTACTTC. This translates into CASSLQTGGVKNIQYF.

In this sample, this clone turned up once. This rearrangement joins TRBV19 to TRBJ1-2, with D unresolved. The CDR3 spans 14 residues. Trimming removed 7 bases from V and 1 base from J, with 13 bases in between. CDR1 and CDR2 from the germline V gene are LNHDA and SQIVND (reference sequence). For the CDR3, the DNA is TGTGCCAGTATCTCGAACACCTTTAACTATGGCTACACCTTC. Encoded protein: CASISNTFNYGYTF.

CDR3 nucleotides: TGTGCCAGCAGCTTAGGGACAGGGGCAACTAATGAAAAACTGTTTTTT. Amino acid sequence: CASSLGTGATNEKLFF. V gene TRBV7-6 combines with J gene TRBJ1-4; 9 nucleotides line up with TRBD1. CDR1 is SGHVS, CDR2 FNYEAQ, per germline. There are 16 residues in the CDR3. V trimming: 1 base; J trimming: 0 bases; junction bases outside the gene matches: 0.

The V gene is TRBV28, the J gene TRBJ1-2; D call uncertain. Trimming took 1 base from V and 8 from J, leaving 17 bases between them. From germline, CDR1 is MDHEN and CDR2 SYDVKM. This CDR3 has 15 residues. CDR3 residues: CASSLLKGQAGGYTF. CDR3 nucleotides: TGTGCCAGCAGTTTATTGAAGGGCCAAGCGGGGGGCTACACCTTC.

The chain couples TRBV5-6 to TRBJ2-3; D is possibly TRBD1 (6 bases). The V end was cut by 2 bases, the J end by 2 bases, with 12 bases between. From germline, CDR1 is SGHDT and CDR2 YYEEEE. The CDR3 is 15 residues long. The CDR3 sequence is CASSFGQGFTDTQYF. The CDR3 DNA reads as TGTGCCAGCAGCTTCGGGCAGGGGTTCACAGATACGCAGTATTTT. The variable domain in full, with the rest retrieved from reference TRBV5-6 and TRBJ2-3, is DAGVTQSPTHLIKTRGQQVTLRCSPKSGHDTVSWYQQALGQGPQFIFQYYEEEERQRGNFPDRFSGHQFPNYSSELNVNALLLGDSALYLCASSFGQGFTDTQYFGPGTRLTVL.

The chain combines TRBV28 with TRBJ1-1; no clear D. CDR1 and CDR2 (germline): MDHEN, SYDVKM. Trimming cost V 6 bases and J 0 bases, with 14 bases left between them. The CDR3 is 15 residues long. As DNA, the CDR3 is TGTGCCAGCAGCTACGGACTGTCGATGAACACTGAAGCTTTCTTT. Protein product: CASSYGLSMNTEAFF.

This rearrangement joins TRBV5-4 to TRBJ2-7, with D perhaps TRBD2 (6 bases). CDR3 length: 14 amino acids. The V end was cut by 4 bases, the J end by 5 bases, with 16 bases between. From germline, CDR1 is SGHNT and CDR2 YYREEE (reference sequence). The CDR3 protein is CASSPRRGSNEQYF. The DNA of the CDR3 is TGTGCCAGCAGCCCACGGCGGGGATCTAACGAGCAGTACTTC. The complete variable domain, with remaining parts taken from reference TRBV5-4 and TRBJ2-7, reads ETGVTQSPTHLIKTRGQQVTLRCSSQSGHNTVSWYQQALGQGPQFIFQYYREEENGRGNFPPRFSGLQFPNYSSELNVNALELDDSALYLCASSPRRGSNEQYFGPGTRLTVT.

The rearrangement uses TRBV18 and TRBJ2-6; the match to TRBD1 covers 12 bases. Germline-derived CDR1 and CDR2 are KGHSH and LQKENI. The junction had 6 bases not matched to a gene; V was cut back by 0 bases and J by 3 bases. The CDR3 extends over 19 amino acids. The CDR3 DNA follows: TGTGCCAGCTCACCACCGGCGGGACAGGGGGCGTTTGGGGCCAACGTCCTGACTTTC. Its protein is CASSPPAGQGAFGANVLTF.

V is TRBV5-6 and J is TRBJ1-6; tentatively, D is TRBD1 (5 bases). This CDR3 has 16 residues. V was trimmed by 0 bases and J by 14 bases, leaving 21 bases between them. Germline CDR1 reads SGHDT; CDR2 reads YYEEEE. The DNA of the CDR3 is TGTGCCAGCAGCTTGGCCGCGCGACAGCCACTGACTGCCCTCCACTTT. It codes for CASSLAARQPLTALHF.

J is TRBJ1-5 and V is TRBV5-1, with 7 bases that match TRBD1. Germline assignment: CDR1 SGHRS and CDR2 YFSETQ. This CDR3 comprises 15 residues. Germline trimming cut 7 bases from V and 6 bases from J; bases unmatched to any gene: 13. CDR3 loop: CASRAEPQGTQPQHF. In DNA, the CDR3 is TGCGCCAGCCGAGCGGAGCCACAGGGGACTCAGCCCCAGCATTTT.

V and J are TRBV4-1 and TRBJ2-1; 9 bases agree with TRBD2. The V segment lost 0 bases and the J segment 8 bases; nucleotides outside the gene matches: 11. Germline CDR1 MGHRA, CDR2 YSYEKL. The length of the CDR3 is 17 residues. CDR3 sequence: CASSQDRRGGTVDEQFF. In DNA form, the CDR3 reads TGCGCCAGCAGCCAAGACCGGCGGGGGGGCACCGTGGATGAGCAGTTCTTC.

The chain combines TRBV2 with TRBJ2-1; 9 bases line up with TRBD2. Looked up from germline, CDR1 is SNHLY and CDR2 is FYNNEI. The V and J ends lost 7 bases and 9 bases, in that order; junction bases with no gene match: 10. This CDR3 comprises 14 residues. The CDR3 loop reads CASTLRRGGAEQFF. CDR3 DNA: TGTGCCAGCACCCTCAGGCGGGGGGGCGCTGAGCAGTTCTTC. Using reference TRBV2 and TRBJ2-1 for the parts outside the CDR3, the full variable domain is EPEVTQTPSHQVTQMGQEVILRCVPISNHLYFYWYRQILGQKVEFLVSFYNNEISEKSEIFDDQFSVERPDGSNFTLKIRSTKLEDSAMYFCASTLRRGGAEQFFGPGTRLTVL.

This clone occurred a few times. The chain employs TRBV5-1 and TRBJ1-4; 8 bases are a match to TRBD1. CDR3 size: 14 residues. Per the germline V gene, CDR1 is SGHRS and CDR2 is YFSETQ. The V segment lost 4 bases and the J segment 5 bases; nucleotides outside the gene matches: 4. The CDR3 is CASSRTGLNEKLFF. DNA of the CDR3: TGCGCCAGCAGCAGGACAGGGCTCAATGAAAAACTGTTTTTT. The full variable domain, its missing parts supplied by reference TRBV5-1 and TRBJ1-4, is KAGVTQTPRYLIKTRGQQVTLSCSPISGHRSVSWYQQTPGQGLQFLFEYFSETQRNKGNFPGRFSGRQFSNSRSEMNVSTLELGDSALYLCASSRTGLNEKLFFGSGTQLSVL.

This CDR3 is CASSYQGGDEKLFF. CDR3 bases: TGTGCCAGCAGTTACCAGGGTGGGGATGAAAAACTGTTTTTT. The chain recombines TRBV28 with TRBJ1-4, with D possibly TRBD1 on 5 matching bases. The CDR3 extends over 14 amino acids. Trimming shortened V by 4 bases and J by 6 bases, and 12 bases separated the two germline ends. CDR1 is MDHEN, CDR2 SYDVKM, per germline.

The V call is TRBV7-2, the J call TRBJ1-2, with 8 bases lining up with TRBD1. V gave up 5 bases and J gave up 5 bases; unmatched junction bases: 10. This CDR3 is built from 15 residues. Germline V gene lookup returns CDR1 SGHTA and CDR2 FQGNSA. CDR3 bases: TGTGCCAGCAGCCCGAGACAGGGGCTACCTTATGGCTACACCTTC. Protein sequence: CASSPRQGLPYGYTF.

This chain's CDR3 is CASSLLGGSGYTF. The CDR3, as DNA: TGTGCCAGCAGCTTGTTAGGGGGCAGCGGCTACACCTTC. The chain employs TRBV5-6 and TRBJ1-2; TRBD1 agrees at 7 bases. Unmatched junction bases numbered 5, after V lost 1 base and J lost 8 bases. CDR3 length: 13 residues. Germline values: CDR1 SGHDT, CDR2 YYEEEE.

This chain uses TRBV5-4 with TRBJ2-7, with a weak D call TRBD2 (5 bases). V shed 1 base and J shed 0 bases, with 5 bases lying between them. This CDR3 region has 13 residues. The germline V gene has CDR1 SGHNT and CDR2 YYREEE (reference sequence). The CDR3 bases are TGTGCCAGCAGCTTGACTAGCTCCTACGAGCAGTACTTC. Protein sequence: CASSLTSSYEQYF. Drawing the rest from reference TRBV5-4 and TRBJ2-7, the complete variable domain is ETGVTQSPTHLIKTRGQQVTLRCSSQSGHNTVSWYQQALGQGPQFIFQYYREEENGRGNFPPRFSGLQFPNYSSELNVNALELDDSALYLCASSLTSSYEQYFGPGTRLTVT.

This clone was seen a handful of times. CDR3 residues: CASSFGQEHTGELFF. The CDR3 DNA follows: TGCGCCAGCAGCTTTGGACAGGAGCACACCGGGGAGCTGTTTTTT. This chain uses TRBV5-1 with TRBJ2-2; the match to TRBD1 covers 7 bases. The germline V gene encodes CDR1 SGHRS and CDR2 YFSETQ. CDR3 length: 15 amino acids. Trimming at V came to 2 bases and at J to 3 bases, leaving 4 bases not matched to a gene.